This T cell receptor (beta chain) was sequenced for a study of T-cell reconstitution after alpha-beta-depleted transplantation in children. The library targeted TCRbeta and was prepared with unique molecular identifiers. TCRdb itself ran the PCR reads through MiXCR, one entry per CDR3 protein. This repertoire shows a few hundred thousand distinct CDR3 sequences, about 16% found once; its top ten account for around 28%. Trimming cost V 5 bases and J 7 bases; bases outside gene matches: 7. This CDR3 is 13 amino acids long. Per germline, CDR1 MNHEY and CDR2 SMNVEV (reference sequence). Note on this clonotype: Its antigen is unidentified.

Study results and caveats: T-cell counts and diversity were attributed mostly to newly produced T cells one year after transplant.

The chain couples TRBV27 to TRBJ2-5; 7 bases fit TRBD2. The receptor's source is a boy in the first two years of life who had a stem cell transplant for Wiskott-Aldrich syndrome, so the T cells may come from the graft donor. This specimen consisted of PBMCs, mostly from graft donor cells, obtained 360 days after TCRalphabeta/CD19-depleted stem cell transplant. The DNA for the CDR3 is TGTGCCAGCAGTCTAGCGGTAATTGGGACCCAGTACTTC. Its translation is CASSLAVIGTQYF.